A single sample is the source of the 27 T cell receptor beta chains below, sequenced in a study of blood T cell repertoires in COVID-19. The repertoire was sequenced with immunoSEQ multiplex PCR; TCRdb's copy has only in-frame clones and lacks some. The data show 200,000 to 250,000 clones, with roughly 86% seen just once and roughly 6.2% held by the top ten. The sequenced material came from peripheral blood. These receptor sequences come from an elderly woman with COVID-19, enrolled during active disease.

V and J are TRBV6-6 and TRBJ1-1, with TRBD1 identical over 9 bases. Germline CDR1 reads MNHNY; CDR2 reads SVGAGI (reference sequence). CDR3 length equals 14 residues. V trimming: 6 bases; J trimming: 4 bases; junction bases outside the gene matches: 6. The CDR3 here is CASRGQGETTEAFF. CDR3 sequence (DNA): TGTGCCAGCAGGGGACAGGGAGAAACCACTGAAGCTTTCTTT.

This chain uses TRBV5-5 with TRBJ1-3; the match to TRBD1 covers 7 bases. With V trimmed by 1 base and J by 4 bases, 5 bases remained unmatched. Germline V gene sequence: CDR1 SGHKS, CDR2 YYEKEE (reference sequence). The CDR3 has 15 residues. CDR3 DNA: TGTGCCAGCAGCTTGATGACAGGGTCAGGAAACACCATATATTTT. It yields the protein CASSLMTGSGNTIYF. Drawing the rest from reference TRBV5-5 and TRBJ1-3, the complete variable domain is DAGVTQSPTHLIKTRGQQVTLRCSPISGHKSVSWYQQVLGQGPQFIFQYYEKEERGRGNFPDRFSARQFPNYSSELNVNALLLGDSALYLCASSLMTGSGNTIYFGEGSWLTVV.

J is TRBJ2-5 and V is TRBV29-1; D possibly corresponds to TRBD2 (6 bases). The CDR3 sequence is 11 residues long. Germline V gene sequence: CDR1 SQVTM, CDR2 ANQGSEA. V was shortened by 8 bases and J by 5 bases, with 12 bases between the two germline ends. The CDR3: CSSGGGETQYF. The DNA for the CDR3 is TGCAGCTCCGGAGGAGGGGAGACCCAGTACTTC.

J is TRBJ2-1 and V is TRBV7-9; TRBD2 agrees at 7 bases. The ends lost 5 bases at V and 12 bases at J; junction bases unmatched: 10. The CDR3 has 13 residues. Germline CDR1 is SEHNR and CDR2 is FQNEAQ (reference sequence). The CDR3 reads CASSLSTASGQFF. The CDR3 DNA sequence: TGTGCCAGCAGCCTCTCGACCGCTAGCGGGCAGTTCTTC.

V usage is TRBV19 and J usage is TRBJ1-1, with 8 bases lining up with TRBD1. The V gene's germline CDR1 is LNHDA and CDR2 SQIVND (reference sequence). The length of the CDR3 is 13 residues. V was pared by 6 bases and J by 8 bases, with 8 bases of the junction left unmatched. The CDR3 spells CASRVQGAREAFF. For the CDR3, the DNA is TGTGCCAGTAGAGTTCAGGGGGCGCGAGAAGCTTTCTTT.

The chain joins TRBV5-4 to TRBJ1-2, with TRBD1 matching over 7 bases. Per the germline V gene, CDR1 is SGHNT and CDR2 is YYREEE (reference sequence). V lost 4 bases to trimming and J lost 2 bases; unmatched junction nucleotides: 2. This CDR3 region has 13 residues. CDR3 protein: CASSLGQNYGYTF. DNA of the CDR3: TGTGCCAGCAGCCTGGGACAGAACTATGGCTACACCTTC. Filled out from reference TRBV5-4 and TRBJ1-2, the complete variable domain reads ETGVTQSPTHLIKTRGQQVTLRCSSQSGHNTVSWYQQALGQGPQFIFQYYREEENGRGNFPPRFSGLQFPNYSSELNVNALELDDSALYLCASSLGQNYGYTFGSGTRLTVV.

The rearrangement joins TRBV5-1 to TRBJ1-4; maybe TRBD1 (5 bases). In germline, CDR1 is SGHRS, CDR2 YFSETQ. V was clipped by 1 base and J by 8 bases, with 9 bases between them. There are 13 residues in the CDR3. CDR3 sequence: CASSLTGWEKLFF. The CDR3 DNA sequence: TGCGCCAGCAGCTTGACAGGTTGGGAAAAACTGTTTTTT.

The rearrangement joins TRBV5-6 to TRBJ2-5; D not resolved. V lost 5 bases to trimming and J lost 5 bases, with 7 bases between them. Germline loops: CDR1 SGHDT, CDR2 YYEEEE. The CDR3 loop spans 11 amino acids. The CDR3 sequence: CASSTGETQYF. CDR3 nucleotide sequence: TGTGCCAGCAGTACCGGGGAGACCCAGTACTTC. Filled out from reference TRBV5-6 and TRBJ2-5, the complete variable domain reads DAGVTQSPTHLIKTRGQQVTLRCSPKSGHDTVSWYQQALGQGPQFIFQYYEEEERQRGNFPDRFSGHQFPNYSSELNVNALLLGDSALYLCASSTGETQYFGPGTRLLVL.

This chain links TRBV10-1 with TRBJ2-1; 10 bases are a match to TRBD2. The V gene end was trimmed by 2 bases and the J gene end by 10 bases; junction bases not matched to a gene: 11. CDR3 length: 16 amino acids. The germline gives CDR1 WNHNN, CDR2 SYGVQD (reference sequence). CDR3 amino acids: CASSEALAGAEKEQFF. The CDR3 DNA follows: TGCGCCAGCAGTGAGGCTCTAGCGGGGGCCGAGAAGGAGCAGTTCTTC.

The genes are TRBV10-1 and TRBJ2-5; the D is unclear. CDR1 is WNHNN, CDR2 SYGVQD, per germline (reference sequence). The CDR3 is 12 residues long. The ends were cut back, 6 bases at V and 5 bases at J, with 10 bases in the middle. The CDR3 bases are TGCGCCAGCAGGCGTCAGAGGGAGACCCAGTACTTC. Protein product: CASRRQRETQYF.

The chain links TRBV9 to TRBJ1-1; D gene ambiguous. The CDR3 has 13 residues. The germline gives CDR1 SGDLS, CDR2 YYNGEE. V lost 4 bases and J 0 bases, leaving 7 bases between the germline ends. CDR3 sequence (DNA): TGTGCCAGCAGCCAACAGCTGAACACTGAAGCTTTCTTT. This sequence encodes CASSQQLNTEAFF.

The sample holds a few counts of this clone. V usage is TRBV7-8 and J usage is TRBJ1-2; D is undetermined. This CDR3 comprises 11 residues. Germline-derived CDR1 and CDR2 are SGHVS and FQNEAQ. V was clipped by 8 bases and J by 4 bases, with 8 bases between them. As DNA, the CDR3 is TGTGCCAGCGAGGGCGGCTATGGCTACACCTTC. Translated, it gives CASEGGYGYTF.

This clone occurred once. The chain recombines TRBV6-2 or TRBV6-3 with TRBJ1-5; 10 bases fit TRBD1. The CDR3 has 17 amino acids. Germline V gene lookup returns CDR1 MNHEY and CDR2 SVGEGT. Germline trimming cut 2 bases from V and 0 bases from J; bases unmatched to any gene: 4. The DNA for the CDR3 is TGTGCCAGCAGTTACGTGACAGGGGGCATTAGCAATCAGCCCCAGCATTTT. Translated: CASSYVTGGISNQPQHF.

The chain links TRBV19 to TRBJ2-4, with TRBD2 matching over 12 bases. Trimming at V came to 3 bases and at J to 0 bases, leaving 6 bases not matched to a gene. CDR3 length: 18 residues. Germline V lookup: CDR1 LNHDA, CDR2 SQIVND (reference sequence). Here the CDR3 DNA reads TGTGCCAGTAGTATGAGACTAGCGGGGGCCCAAGCCAAAAACATTCAGTACTTC. Protein: CASSMRLAGAQAKNIQYF.

This clone has only a few counts. The chain is built from TRBV27 and TRBJ2-5; 10 positions match TRBD2. V trimming: 4 bases; J trimming: 14 bases; junction bases outside the gene matches: 10. This CDR3 is 13 amino acids long. Germline loops: CDR1 MNHEY, CDR2 SMNVEV (reference sequence). The CDR3 spells CASSSAGGLPRYF. The DNA for the CDR3 is TGTGCCAGCAGTTCAGCGGGGGGGCTTCCCAGATACTTC.

This clone was seen more than once but under ten times. The rearrangement uses TRBV5-1 and TRBJ2-1, with 12 bases that match TRBD2. CDR1 is SGHRS and CDR2 is YFSETQ in the germline V gene. The trim removed 4 bases at V and 8 bases at J, leaving 7 bases unmatched. The CDR3 has 15 amino acids. Here the CDR3 reads CASSPPSGGADEQFF. The CDR3 DNA is TGCGCCAGCAGCCCCCCTAGCGGGGGGGCCGATGAGCAGTTCTTC.

The gene calls are TRBV2 and TRBJ1-5, with D perhaps matching TRBD1 (5 bases). The length of the CDR3 is 16 residues. Looked up from germline, CDR1 is SNHLY and CDR2 is FYNNEI. Trimming took 4 bases from V and 1 from J, leaving 14 bases between them. CDR3 nucleotides: TGTGCCAGCAGTGGGGGGGGGAGGCCCAGCAATCAGCCCCAGCATTTT. Protein sequence: CASSGGGRPSNQPQHF.

The chain has TRBV6-5 and TRBJ2-7, with D unclear. The germline V and J ends were trimmed by 6 bases and 4 bases, with 7 bases remaining between them. This CDR3 has 11 amino acids. CDR1 and CDR2 from the germline V gene are MNHEY and SVGAGI. The CDR3 sequence: CASSRNYEQYF. The CDR3 nucleotides read TGTGCCAGCAGCAGGAATTACGAGCAGTACTTC.

The chain employs TRBV6-4 and TRBJ1-1; D is undetermined. CDR3 length: 12 residues. With 5 bases removed from V and 7 bases from J, the gap between germline ends came to 11 bases. Germline values: CDR1 MRHNA, CDR2 SNTAGT. The CDR3 spells CASSREGGEAFF. CDR3 in DNA: TGTGCCAGCAGTCGCGAGGGAGGTGAAGCTTTCTTT.

The rearrangement joins TRBV4-1 to TRBJ1-4; D gene uncertain. CDR3 length equals 15 residues. V lost 4 bases to trimming and J lost 4 bases, with 13 bases between them. Germline V gives CDR1 MGHRA, CDR2 YSYEKL. The CDR3 DNA reads TGCGCCAGCAGCCGGAACCGACAAGATAATGAAAAACTGTTTTTT. Its protein is CASSRNRQDNEKLFF.

The chain is built from TRBV21-1 and TRBJ2-3; the tabulated D call, TRBD1, remains unverified against the DNA. TRBV21-1 is listed as a pseudogene. There are 15 residues in the CDR3. The CDR3 reads CASSKAIQKLDTQYF. The CDR3, as DNA: TGTGCCAGCAGCAAAGCAATTCAGAAGTTGGATACGCAGTATTTT.

V is TRBV6-5 and J is TRBJ2-5, with D perhaps matching TRBD2 (5 bases). CDR1 and CDR2 from the germline V gene are MNHEY and SVGAGI. V was shortened by 6 bases and J by 1 base, with 12 bases between the two germline ends. The CDR3 loop spans 14 amino acids. CDR3 protein: CASSRGGPQETQYF. CDR3 bases: TGTGCCAGCAGCCGCGGAGGTCCCCAAGAGACCCAGTACTTC.

The V call is TRBV5-1, the J call TRBJ1-6, with TRBD1 matching 9 bases. V trimming: 4 bases; J trimming: 7 bases; junction bases outside the gene matches: 6. This CDR3 contains 15 residues. The germline CDR1 and CDR2 sequences are SGHRS and YFSETQ. Here the CDR3 DNA reads TGCGCCAGCAGCCCGGGGACAGGGCCAAATTCACCCCTCCACTTT. Encoded protein: CASSPGTGPNSPLHF.

The rearrangement joins TRBV20-1 to TRBJ2-5, with D perhaps matching TRBD1 (5 bases). The germline V and J ends were trimmed by 4 bases and 7 bases, with 10 bases remaining between them. This CDR3 is 11 amino acids long. CDR1 and CDR2 (germline): DFQATT, SNEGSKA (reference sequence). DNA for the CDR3: TGCAGTGCTACAGGGAAGGGGACCCAGTACTTC. Its protein product is CSATGKGTQYF.

The V gene is TRBV27, the J gene TRBJ2-1; possibly TRBD2 for D (7 bases). CDR1 and CDR2 from the germline V gene are MNHEY and SMNVEV (reference sequence). V was trimmed by 3 bases and J by 0 bases, leaving 12 bases between them. The CDR3 is 16 amino acids. CDR3 sequence: CASSFRAGASYNEQFF. CDR3 coding DNA: TGTGCCAGCAGTTTTAGGGCGGGGGCCTCCTACAATGAGCAGTTCTTC.

Details on this clone: One junction end does not reproduce the germline sequence, and a read error may be involved. This chain uses TRBV5-1 with TRBJ2-3, with 7 nucleotides matching TRBD1. The CDR3 length is 16 residues. Germline CDR1 is SGHRS and CDR2 is YFSETQ. The CDR3 region has the DNA TGCGCCAGCAGCTTGGGAACAGGGGCCACAAGCGGTACGCAATATTTT. Translation gives CASSLGTGATSGTQYF.

The CDR3 reads CASSLDSGGRGYTF. The DNA for the CDR3 is TGTGCCAGCAGCTTAGATTCAGGGGGCCGCGGCTACACCTTC. This sequence joins TRBV11-3 and TRBJ1-2, with TRBD1 identical over 8 bases. Unmatched junction bases numbered 5, after V lost 0 bases and J lost 8 bases. The CDR3 is 14 residues long. Per germline, CDR1 SGHNT and CDR2 YENEEA.